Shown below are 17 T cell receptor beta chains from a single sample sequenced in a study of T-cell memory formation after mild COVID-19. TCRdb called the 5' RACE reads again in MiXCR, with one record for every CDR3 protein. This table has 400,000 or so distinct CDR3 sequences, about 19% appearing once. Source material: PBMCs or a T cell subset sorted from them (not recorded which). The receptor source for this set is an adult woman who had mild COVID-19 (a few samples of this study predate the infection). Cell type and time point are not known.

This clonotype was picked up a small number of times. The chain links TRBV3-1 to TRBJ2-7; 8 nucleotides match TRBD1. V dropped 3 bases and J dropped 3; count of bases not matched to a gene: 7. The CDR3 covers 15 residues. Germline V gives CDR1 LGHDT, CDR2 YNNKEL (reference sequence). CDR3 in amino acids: CASSQGWDRSYEQYF. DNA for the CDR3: TGTGCCAGCAGCCAGGGATGGGACAGGAGCTACGAGCAGTACTTC.

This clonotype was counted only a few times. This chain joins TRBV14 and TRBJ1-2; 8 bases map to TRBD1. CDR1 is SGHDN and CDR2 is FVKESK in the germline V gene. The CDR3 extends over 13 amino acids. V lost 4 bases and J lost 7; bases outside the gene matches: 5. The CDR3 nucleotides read TGTGCCAGCAGCCCGCAGGACAGGGCTGGCTACACCTTC. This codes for CASSPQDRAGYTF.

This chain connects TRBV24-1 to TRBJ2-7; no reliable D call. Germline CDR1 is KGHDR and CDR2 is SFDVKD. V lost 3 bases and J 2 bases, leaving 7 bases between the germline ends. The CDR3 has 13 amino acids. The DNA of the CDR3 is TGTGCCACCAGTGATGGAGCTGCCTACGAGCAGTACTTC. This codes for CATSDGAAYEQYF.

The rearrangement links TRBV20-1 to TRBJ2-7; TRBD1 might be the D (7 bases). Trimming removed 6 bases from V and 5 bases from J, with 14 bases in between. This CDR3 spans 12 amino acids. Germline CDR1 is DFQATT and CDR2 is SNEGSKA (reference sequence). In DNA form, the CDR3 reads TGCAGTGCCCAGGGGGGTTCCAACGAGCAGTACTTC. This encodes CSAQGGSNEQYF.

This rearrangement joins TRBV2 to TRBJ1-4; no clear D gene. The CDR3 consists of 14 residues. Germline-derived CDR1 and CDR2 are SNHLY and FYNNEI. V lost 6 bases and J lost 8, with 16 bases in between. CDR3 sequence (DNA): TGTGCCAGCAGGACAAAAGGCGTTGGGGAAAAACTGTTTTTT. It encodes CASRTKGVGEKLFF.

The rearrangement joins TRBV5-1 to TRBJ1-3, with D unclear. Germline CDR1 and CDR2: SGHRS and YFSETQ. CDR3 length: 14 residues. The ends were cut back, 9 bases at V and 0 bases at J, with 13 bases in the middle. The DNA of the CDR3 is TGCGCCACCTCGGACGGAGACTCTGGAAACACCATATATTTT. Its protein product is CATSDGDSGNTIYF.

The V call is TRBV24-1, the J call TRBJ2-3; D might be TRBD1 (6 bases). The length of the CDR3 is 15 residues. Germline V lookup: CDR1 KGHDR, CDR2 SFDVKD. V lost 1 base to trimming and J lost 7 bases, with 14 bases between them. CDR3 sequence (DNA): TGTGCCACCAGTGATTTTTCCCGGGACACGAATACGCAGTATTTT. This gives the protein CATSDFSRDTNTQYF.

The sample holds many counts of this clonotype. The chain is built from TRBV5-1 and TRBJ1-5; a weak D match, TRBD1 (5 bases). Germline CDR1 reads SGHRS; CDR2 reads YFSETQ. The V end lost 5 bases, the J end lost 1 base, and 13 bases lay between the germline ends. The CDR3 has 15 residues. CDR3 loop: CASSPGGISNQPQHF. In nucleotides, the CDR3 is TGCGCCAGCAGTCCGGGGGGGATCAGCAATCAGCCCCAGCATTTT.

This CDR3 reads CASSYSAHREGGYTF. DNA of the CDR3: TGTGCCAGCAGTTACTCGGCACACAGGGAAGGTGGCTACACCTTC. The chain has TRBV6-6 and TRBJ1-2, with D possibly TRBD1 on 6 matching bases. Per the germline V gene, CDR1 is MNHNY and CDR2 is SVGAGI (reference sequence). This CDR3 is built from 15 residues. V lost 0 bases and J lost 7, with 15 bases in between.

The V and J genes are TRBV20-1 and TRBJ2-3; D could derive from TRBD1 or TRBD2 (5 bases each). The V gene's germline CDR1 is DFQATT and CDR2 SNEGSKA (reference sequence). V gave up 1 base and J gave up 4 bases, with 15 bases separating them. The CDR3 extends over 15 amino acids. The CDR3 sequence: CSARGLLLGADTQYF. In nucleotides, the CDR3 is TGCAGTGCTAGAGGGCTCCTTTTGGGGGCAGATACGCAGTATTTT.

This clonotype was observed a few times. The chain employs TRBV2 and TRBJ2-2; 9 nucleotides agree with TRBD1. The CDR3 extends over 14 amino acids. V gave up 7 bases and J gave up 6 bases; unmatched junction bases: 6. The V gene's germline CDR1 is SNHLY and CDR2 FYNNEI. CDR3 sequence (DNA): TGTGCCAGCATGAAACAGGGGGCGGCCGGGGAGCTGTTTTTT. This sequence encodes CASMKQGAAGELFF.

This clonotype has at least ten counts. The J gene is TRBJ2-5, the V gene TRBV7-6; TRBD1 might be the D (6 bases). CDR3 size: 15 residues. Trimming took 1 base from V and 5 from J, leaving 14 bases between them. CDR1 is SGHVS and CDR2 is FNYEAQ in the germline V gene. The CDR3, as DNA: TGTGCCAGCAGCTTAGGAGGCAGGGGTTGGGAGACCCAGTACTTC. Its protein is CASSLGGRGWETQYF.

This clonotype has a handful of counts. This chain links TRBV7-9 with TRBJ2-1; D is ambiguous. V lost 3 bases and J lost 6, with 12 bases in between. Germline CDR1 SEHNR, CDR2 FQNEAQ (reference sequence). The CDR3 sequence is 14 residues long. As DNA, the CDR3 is TGTGCCAGCAGCTTCCCAGGAGAGATCAATGAGCAGTTCTTC. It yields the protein CASSFPGEINEQFF.

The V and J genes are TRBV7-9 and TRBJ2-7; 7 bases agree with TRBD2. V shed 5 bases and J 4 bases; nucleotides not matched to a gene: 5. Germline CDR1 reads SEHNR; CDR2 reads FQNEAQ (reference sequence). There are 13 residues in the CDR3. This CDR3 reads CASSEGLKYEQYF. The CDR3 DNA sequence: TGTGCCAGCAGCGAGGGACTAAAATACGAGCAGTACTTC. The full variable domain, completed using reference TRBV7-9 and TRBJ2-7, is DTGVSQNPRHKITKRGQNVTFRCDPISEHNRLYWYRQTLGQGPEFLTYFQNEAQLEKSRLLSDRFSAERPKGSFSTLEIQRTEQGDSAMYLCASSEGLKYEQYFGPGTRLTVT.

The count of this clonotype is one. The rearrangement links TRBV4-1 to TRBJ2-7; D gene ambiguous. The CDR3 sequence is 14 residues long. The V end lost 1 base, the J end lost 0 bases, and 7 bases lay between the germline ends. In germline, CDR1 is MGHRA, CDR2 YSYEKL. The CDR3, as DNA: TGCGCCAGCAGCCAAGCCGAGAGCTCCTACGAGCAGTACTTC. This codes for CASSQAESSYEQYF.

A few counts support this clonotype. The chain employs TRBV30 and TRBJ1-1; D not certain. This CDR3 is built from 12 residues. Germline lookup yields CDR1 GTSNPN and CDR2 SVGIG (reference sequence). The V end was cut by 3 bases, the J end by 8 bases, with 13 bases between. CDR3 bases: TGTGCCTGGAGCCCATCAGCCTTGGAAGCTTTCTTT. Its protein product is CAWSPSALEAFF.

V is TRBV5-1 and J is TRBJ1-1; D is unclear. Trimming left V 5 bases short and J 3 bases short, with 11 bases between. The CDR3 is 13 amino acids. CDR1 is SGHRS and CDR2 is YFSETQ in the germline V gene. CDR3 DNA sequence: TGCGCCAGCAGACCAACTTACGACACTGAAGCTTTCTTT. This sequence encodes CASRPTYDTEAFF.